The 22 T cell receptor beta chains listed next were all sequenced from one sample in a study of CD8+ T cells in alopecia areata. The authors extracted RNA and reverse transcribed it into cDNA as the sequencing template. This table comes from immunoSEQ multiplex PCR, and its TCRdb copy is limited to in-frame clones, with some not included. The sample includes over 150,000 clones, roughly three fifths of them seen just once. Treatment defined: oral pan-JAK inhibitor, 5-10 mg twice daily. Sequences were derived from CD4+ T cells sorted from blood, sampled at week 4, from a patient treated with tofacitinib. The origin of the receptors is a human donor with alopecia areata.

The chain recombines TRBV6-6 with TRBJ1-2; 10 nucleotides line up with TRBD1. Germline lookup yields CDR1 MNHNY and CDR2 SVGAGI (reference sequence). This CDR3 region has 13 residues. V shed 4 bases and J 8 bases; nucleotides not matched to a gene: 4. The CDR3 bases are TGTGCCAGCAGTTCAGGACAGGGGGACGGCTACACCTTC. Translating it yields CASSSGQGDGYTF.

The chain employs TRBV29-1 and TRBJ2-1, with 11 positions matching TRBD2. The ends lost 7 bases at V and 7 bases at J; junction bases unmatched: 12. This CDR3 spans 15 amino acids. The germline V gene has CDR1 SQVTM and CDR2 ANQGSEA. The CDR3 is CSGEITSGGPNEQFF. The DNA of the CDR3 is TGCAGCGGCGAGATAACTAGCGGGGGCCCGAATGAGCAGTTCTTC.

The rearrangement links TRBV9 to TRBJ1-2; D might be TRBD1 (6 bases). The CDR3 totals 13 residues. Germline V gene data show CDR1 as SGDLS and CDR2 as YYNGEE. Between the trimmed V and J ends, which lost 0 bases and 7 bases, there was a span of 10 bases. CDR3 nucleotides: TGTGCCAGCAGCGTAGCAGGGGCGGGTGGCTACACCTTC. Translating it yields CASSVAGAGGYTF.

The chain joins TRBV29-1 to TRBJ2-3; TRBD2 matches at 11 bases. Germline values: CDR1 SQVTM, CDR2 ANQGSEA. Trimming removed 7 bases from V and 4 bases from J; junction bases left unmatched: 7. The CDR3 totals 14 residues. This CDR3 is CSAGGLAEPDTQYF. The DNA of the CDR3 is TGCAGCGCGGGGGGACTAGCGGAACCAGATACGCAGTATTTT.

This clone was detected only a few times. This chain connects TRBV7-2 to TRBJ1-2, with 9 nucleotides matching TRBD1. The CDR3 has 14 amino acids. Germline CDR1 SGHTA, CDR2 FQGNSA. J lost 13 bases, V lost 0 bases, and 9 bases had no gene match. CDR3: CASSLAGQGFEPTF. The CDR3 nucleotides read TGTGCCAGCAGCTTAGCGGGACAGGGATTTGAACCCACCTTC.

Only a few counts were recorded for this clone. This chain links TRBV30 with TRBJ2-7, with 7 positions matching TRBD1. J was trimmed by 10 bases and V by 3 bases; bases with no gene match: 6. Per the germline V gene, CDR1 is GTSNPN and CDR2 is SVGIG (reference sequence). CDR3 size: 11 residues. The CDR3 loop is CAWSGTVNQYF. The CDR3 DNA sequence: TGTGCCTGGAGCGGGACAGTCAACCAGTACTTC.

The CDR3 loop is CASSPGITNSYEQYF. DNA for the CDR3: TGTGCCAGCAGCCCGGGGATTACCAACTCCTACGAGCAGTACTTC. V is TRBV11-2 and J is TRBJ2-7; TRBD2 is a possible D gene (5 bases). The V gene lost 5 bases and the J gene lost 0 bases, with 14 bases spanning the gap. The CDR3 has 15 residues. Germline V gives CDR1 SGHAT, CDR2 FQNNGV.

The rearrangement uses TRBV6-5 and TRBJ1-4; D is unclear. CDR1 and CDR2 from the germline V gene are MNHEY and SVGAGI. The CDR3 totals 15 residues. Deletions cut 4 bases from V and 8 bases from J, with 17 bases between. The DNA of the CDR3 is TGTGCCAGCAGTTTAACCCCCTATGGGCACGAAAAACTGTTTTTT. It specifies CASSLTPYGHEKLFF.

The chain recombines TRBV2 with TRBJ2-4; D possibly corresponds to TRBD1 (5 bases). The ends were cut back, 6 bases at V and 0 bases at J, with 15 bases in the middle. There are 16 residues in the CDR3. Germline assignment: CDR1 SNHLY and CDR2 FYNNEI. The chain's CDR3 is CASSQGGALAKNIQYF. Here the CDR3 DNA reads TGTGCCAGCAGCCAGGGCGGAGCTTTAGCCAAAAACATTCAGTACTTC.

Here the CDR3 DNA reads TGTGCCTGGAGTGTACGCGGCTTCGTGGAGACAGATACGCAGTATTTT. Translation gives CAWSVRGFVETDTQYF. The V gene is TRBV30, the J gene TRBJ2-3, with unresolved D. This CDR3 is 16 amino acids long. V lost 0 bases, J lost 3 bases, and 16 bases lay in between. Germline CDR1 GTSNPN, CDR2 SVGIG (reference sequence). The full variable domain, with the rest looked up from reference TRBV30 and TRBJ2-3, is SQTIHQWPATLVQPVGSPLSLECTVEGTSNPNLYWYRQAAGRGLQLLFYSVGIGQISSEVPQNLSASRPQDRQFILSSKKLLLSDSGFYLCAWSVRGFVETDTQYFGPGTRLTVL.

In regard to this clone: This sample also contains other DNA sequences that code for the same CDR3. The rearrangement links TRBV29-1 to TRBJ2-7; no reliable D call. V was trimmed by 0 bases and J by 3 bases, leaving 6 bases between them. The germline CDR1 and CDR2 sequences are SQVTM and ANQGSEA. This CDR3 has 12 residues. The CDR3 protein is CSVEEGSYEQYF. The CDR3 DNA sequence: TGCAGCGTTGAAGAAGGCAGCTACGAGCAGTACTTC.

As concerns this clone: At the DNA level, this CDR3 is encoded by other sequences in the same sample as well. The V gene is TRBV7-2, the J gene TRBJ2-3; D gene ambiguous. Looked up from germline, CDR1 is SGHTA and CDR2 is FQGNSA. Between the trimmed V and J ends, which lost 5 bases and 0 bases, there was a span of 3 bases. There are 12 residues in the CDR3. In DNA form, the CDR3 reads TGTGCCAGCAGCCCTAGCACAGATACGCAGTATTTT. Protein: CASSPSTDTQYF.

This clone occurred a few times. V is TRBV29-1 and J is TRBJ2-5; TRBD1 matches 8 bases. Germline CDR1 SQVTM, CDR2 ANQGSEA. Losses at the gene ends were 2 bases for V and 5 bases for J; bases not matched to a gene: 4. The CDR3 length is 13 residues. CDR3 in amino acids: CSVERDRTETQYF. The DNA for the CDR3 is TGCAGCGTTGAACGGGACAGGACGGAGACCCAGTACTTC.

V and J are TRBV15 and TRBJ1-1; the D gene is possibly TRBD1 (6 bases). Germline values: CDR1 LNHNV, CDR2 YYDKDF (reference sequence). The V end was cut by 0 bases, the J end by 5 bases, with 13 bases between. This CDR3 has 15 amino acids. This CDR3 reads CATSRDQGPGTEAFF. The CDR3 DNA reads TGTGCCACCAGCAGAGACCAGGGGCCGGGGACTGAAGCTTTCTTT.

This chain joins TRBV29-1 and TRBJ1-4, with D tentatively TRBD1 (5 bases). The ends were cut back, 7 bases at V and 8 bases at J, with 11 bases in the middle. The CDR3 has 11 residues. The germline V gene encodes CDR1 SQVTM and CDR2 ANQGSEA. CDR3 region: CSASEGEKLFF. CDR3 bases: TGCAGCGCCTCAGAGGGGGAAAAACTGTTTTTT. Complete variable domain (other parts from reference TRBV29-1 and TRBJ1-4): SAVISQKPSRDICQRGTSLTIQCQVDSQVTMMFWYRQQPGQSLTLIATANQGSEATYESGFVIDKFPISRPNLTFSTLTVSNMSPEDSSIYLCSASEGEKLFFGSGTQLSVL.

The chain combines TRBV7-9 with TRBJ2-1; 8 nucleotides align to TRBD2. In germline, CDR1 is SEHNR, CDR2 FQNEAQ (reference sequence). V was clipped by 5 bases and J by 7 bases; unmatched bases: 10. This CDR3 spans 15 amino acids. CDR3 residues: CASSQLSGSWNEQFF. The DNA for the CDR3 is TGTGCCAGCAGCCAGCTGAGCGGGAGCTGGAATGAGCAGTTCTTC.

This chain joins TRBV19 and TRBJ2-6, with D possibly being TRBD1 (6 bases). This CDR3 comprises 18 residues. CDR1 is LNHDA, CDR2 SQIVND, per germline (reference sequence). The ends were cut back, 6 bases at V and 2 bases at J, with 20 bases in the middle. CDR3 in DNA: TGTGCCAGTAGCCCGTGGACAGCCGCACCCCCTGGGGCCAACGTCCTGACTTTC. Encoded protein: CASSPWTAAPPGANVLTF.

The sample holds one count of this clone. This sequence joins TRBV6-5 and TRBJ2-7, with a tentative D call TRBD2 (6 bases). Germline CDR1 and CDR2: MNHEY and SVGAGI. Deletions cut 2 bases from V and 2 bases from J, with 13 bases between. The CDR3 length is 15 residues. The CDR3 loop reads CASSYGTAGAYEQYF. For the CDR3, the DNA is TGTGCCAGCAGTTACGGGACTGCTGGGGCCTACGAGCAGTACTTC.

This clone has just one count. The chain employs TRBV6-5 and TRBJ2-5; D possibly corresponds to TRBD2 (5 bases). V was trimmed by 6 bases and J by 5 bases, leaving 13 bases between them. This CDR3 has 13 amino acids. In germline, CDR1 is MNHEY, CDR2 SVGAGI. CDR3 protein: CASSLRTGETQYF. CDR3 DNA sequence: TGTGCCAGCAGCCTTAGGACGGGGGAGACCCAGTACTTC.

The V and J genes are TRBV5-6 and TRBJ1-5, with 7 positions matching TRBD1. This CDR3 comprises 14 residues. Germline CDR1 and CDR2: SGHDT and YYEEEE. With V trimmed by 0 bases and J by 5 bases, 2 bases remained unmatched. The CDR3 reads CASSLAQGDQPQHF. In DNA form, the CDR3 reads TGTGCCAGCAGCTTGGCGCAGGGGGATCAGCCCCAGCATTTT.

This chain joins TRBV7-6 and TRBJ1-2, with D tentatively TRBD1 (5 bases). The V gene's germline CDR1 is SGHVS and CDR2 FNYEAQ. The CDR3 is made up of 13 amino acids. Between the trimmed V and J ends, which lost 3 bases and 8 bases, there was a span of 13 bases. In DNA form, the CDR3 reads TGTGCCAGCAGCTTTACAGGATCTCGGGGCTACACCTTC. This gives the protein CASSFTGSRGYTF.

V is TRBV7-8 and J is TRBJ2-1; D is undetermined. From germline, CDR1 is SGHVS and CDR2 FQNEAQ. The length of the CDR3 is 12 residues. Deletions cut 3 bases from V and 11 bases from J, with 11 bases between. Here the CDR3 reads CASSLASGQQFF. The DNA of the CDR3 is TGTGCCAGCAGCTTGGCATCAGGACAGCAGTTCTTC.